This T cell receptor beta chain comes out of a study of regulatory T cells in long-lasting Graves disease. Background on the study: Graves' patients who were just diagnosed had used antithyroid drugs for under 3 months.

This CDR3 has 14 residues. Trimming shortened V by 7 bases and J by 2 bases, and 18 bases separated the two germline ends. Germline CDR1 and CDR2: SQVTM and ANQGSEA. Time point of the sample: newly diagnosed GD, antithyroid drugs for less than 3 months. Generation of the TCR library employed RNA extracted from PBMCs. Construction of the TCR beta libraries employed iRepertoire HTBI primers in conjunction with Arm-PCR of CDR3 regions. One entry per CDR3 protein results from TCRdb running MiXCR on the multiplex PCR reads. This table has about half a million distinct CDR3 sequences, 12% appearing once. This sample also belongs to another study, concerning T cells in Graves' hyperthyroidism and ophthalmopathy. In that study: Subjects aged 18 to 65 presented with newly diagnosed hyperthyroidism of less than 2 months' duration. Carried out on the TCR CDR3, a first-round RT-PCR used the HTBI primer set.

Sequences were derived from peripheral blood mononuclear cells (PBMCs), sampled at new diagnosis, from a patient treated with antithyroid drugs. The sequence came from a woman aged 25 to 39 with Graves disease. The chain combines TRBV29-1 with TRBJ2-7; no clear D. The DNA for the CDR3 is TGCAGCGCCTCCCCAGCCAATTCCCCCTACGAGCAGTACTTC. Its translation: CSASPANSPYEQYF.